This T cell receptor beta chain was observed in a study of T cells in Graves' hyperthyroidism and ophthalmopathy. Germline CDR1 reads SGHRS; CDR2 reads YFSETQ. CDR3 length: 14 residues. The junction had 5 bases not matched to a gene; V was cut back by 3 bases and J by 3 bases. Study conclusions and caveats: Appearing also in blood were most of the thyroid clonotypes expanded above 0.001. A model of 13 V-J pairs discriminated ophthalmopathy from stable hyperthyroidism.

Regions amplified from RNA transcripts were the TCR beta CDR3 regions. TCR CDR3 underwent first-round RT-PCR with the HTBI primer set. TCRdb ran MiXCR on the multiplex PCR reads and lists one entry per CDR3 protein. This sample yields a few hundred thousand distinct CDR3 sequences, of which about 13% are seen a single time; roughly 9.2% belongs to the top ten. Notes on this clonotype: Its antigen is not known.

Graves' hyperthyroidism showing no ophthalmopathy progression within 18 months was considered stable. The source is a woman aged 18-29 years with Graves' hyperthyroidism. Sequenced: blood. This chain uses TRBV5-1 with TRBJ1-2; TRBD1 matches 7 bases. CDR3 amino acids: CASSSEGAYYGYTF. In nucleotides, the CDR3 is TGCGCCAGCAGCTCGGAGGGGGCGTACTATGGCTACACCTTC.